This TCR beta chain came from a study of T-cell memory formation after mild COVID-19. V was clipped by 6 bases and J by 3 bases, with 9 bases between them. This CDR3 is built from 12 residues. In the case of this clonotype: The target antigen is unknown.

The authors produced TCR alpha and TCR beta cDNA libraries with sample barcodes and UMIs by 5'RACE using constant-segment primers. TCRdb recomputed calls from the 5' RACE reads with MiXCR, one row per CDR3 protein. Of roughly 68,000 distinct CDR3 sequences in the sample, over 15% were seen once. Findings of the study overall: CD4+ contracting clones were mainly CM and EM; CD8+ ones, EMRA. Later expanders leaned toward CD4+, whereas clones contracting from day 15 to 85 were balanced CD4/CD8. The authors did not confirm SARS-CoV-2 specificity of second-wave clones peaking day 37.

The specimen sequenced was PBMCs or a T cell subset sorted from them (not recorded which). The chain uses TRBV12-3 or TRBV12-4 and TRBJ2-7, with unresolved D. The clonotype was recovered from an adult woman who had mild COVID-19 (a few samples of this study predate the infection). Cell type and time point are not known. The DNA for the CDR3 is TGTGCCAGCAGCCGGACCGACTACGAGCAGTACTTC. It is translated as CASSRTDYEQYF.